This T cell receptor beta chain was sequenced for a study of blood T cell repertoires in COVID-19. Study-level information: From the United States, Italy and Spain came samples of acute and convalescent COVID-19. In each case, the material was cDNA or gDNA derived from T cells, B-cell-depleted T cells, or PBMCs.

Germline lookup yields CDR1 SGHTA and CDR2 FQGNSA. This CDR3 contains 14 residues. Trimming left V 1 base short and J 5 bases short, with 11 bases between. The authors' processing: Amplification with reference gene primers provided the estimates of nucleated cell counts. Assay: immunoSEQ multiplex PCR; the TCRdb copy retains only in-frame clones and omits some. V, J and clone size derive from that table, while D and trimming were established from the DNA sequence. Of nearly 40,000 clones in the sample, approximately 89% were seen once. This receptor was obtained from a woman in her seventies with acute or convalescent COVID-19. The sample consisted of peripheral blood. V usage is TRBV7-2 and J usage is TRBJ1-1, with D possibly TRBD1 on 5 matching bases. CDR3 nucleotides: TGTGCCAGCAGCTTAGGATCTGGGGGGACTGAAGCTTTCTTT. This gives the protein CASSLGSGGTEAFF.